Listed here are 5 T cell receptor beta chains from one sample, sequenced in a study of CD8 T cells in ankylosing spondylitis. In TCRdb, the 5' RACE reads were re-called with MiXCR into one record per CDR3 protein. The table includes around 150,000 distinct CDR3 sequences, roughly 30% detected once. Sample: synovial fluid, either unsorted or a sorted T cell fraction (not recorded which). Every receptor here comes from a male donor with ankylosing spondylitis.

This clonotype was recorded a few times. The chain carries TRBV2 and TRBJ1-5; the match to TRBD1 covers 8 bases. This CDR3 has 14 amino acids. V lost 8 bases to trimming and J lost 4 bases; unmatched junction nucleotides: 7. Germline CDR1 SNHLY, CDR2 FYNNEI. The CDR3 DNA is TGTGCCAGCTCCAGGGGGCTAAGTAATCAGCCCCAGCATTTT. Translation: CASSRGLSNQPQHF. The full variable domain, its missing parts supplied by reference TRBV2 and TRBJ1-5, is EPEVTQTPSHQVTQMGQEVILRCVPISNHLYFYWYRQILGQKVEFLVSFYNNEISEKSEIFDDQFSVERPDGSNFTLKIRSTKLEDSAMYFCASSRGLSNQPQHFGDGTRLSIL.

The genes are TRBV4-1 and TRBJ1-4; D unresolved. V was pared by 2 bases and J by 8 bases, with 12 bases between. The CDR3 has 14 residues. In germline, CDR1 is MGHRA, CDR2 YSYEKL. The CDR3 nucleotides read TGCGCCAGCAGCCAAAGGAGGGTTGGGGAAAAACTGTTTTTT. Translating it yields CASSQRRVGEKLFF.

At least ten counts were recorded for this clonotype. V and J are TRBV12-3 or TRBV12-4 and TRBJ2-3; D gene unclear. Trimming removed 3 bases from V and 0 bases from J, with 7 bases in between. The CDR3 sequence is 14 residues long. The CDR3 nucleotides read TGTGCCAGCAGTTTTACTACTAGCACAGATACGCAGTATTTT. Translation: CASSFTTSTDTQYF.

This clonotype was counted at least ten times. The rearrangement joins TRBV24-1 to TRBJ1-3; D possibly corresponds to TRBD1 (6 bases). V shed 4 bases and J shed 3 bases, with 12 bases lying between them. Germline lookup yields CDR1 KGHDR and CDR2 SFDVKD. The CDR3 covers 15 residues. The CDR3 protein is CATSESGTNGNTIYF. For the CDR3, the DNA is TGTGCCACCAGTGAAAGTGGGACAAATGGAAACACCATATATTTT.

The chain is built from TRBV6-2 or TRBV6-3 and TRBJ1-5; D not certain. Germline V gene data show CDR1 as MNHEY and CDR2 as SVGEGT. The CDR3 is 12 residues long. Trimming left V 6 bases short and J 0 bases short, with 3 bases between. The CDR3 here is CASRDSNQPQHF. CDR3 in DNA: TGTGCCAGCAGGGATAGCAATCAGCCCCAGCATTTT.